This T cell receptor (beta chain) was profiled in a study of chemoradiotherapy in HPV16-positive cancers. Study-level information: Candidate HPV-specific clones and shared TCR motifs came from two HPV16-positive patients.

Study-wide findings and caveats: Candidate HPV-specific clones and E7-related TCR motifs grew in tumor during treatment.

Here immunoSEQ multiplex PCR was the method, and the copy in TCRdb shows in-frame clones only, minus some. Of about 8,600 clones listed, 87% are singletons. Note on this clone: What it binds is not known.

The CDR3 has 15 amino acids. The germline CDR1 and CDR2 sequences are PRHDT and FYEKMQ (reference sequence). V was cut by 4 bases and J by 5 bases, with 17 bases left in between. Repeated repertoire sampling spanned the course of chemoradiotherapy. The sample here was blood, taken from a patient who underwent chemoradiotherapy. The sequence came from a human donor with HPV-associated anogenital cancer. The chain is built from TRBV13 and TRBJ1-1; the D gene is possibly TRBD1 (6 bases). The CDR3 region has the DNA TGTGCCAGCAGCTCTGACGCCGGGACATCGACTGAAGCTTTCTTT. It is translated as CASSSDAGTSTEAFF.